Below are 18 T cell receptor beta chains sequenced from a single sample in a study of blood T cell repertoires in COVID-19. Sequencing was performed with immunoSEQ multiplex PCR; in TCRdb, only in-frame clones are kept and a portion is missing. The sample comprises about 40,000 clones, 75% to 90% of which are singletons, and around 15% rests with the top ten. Source material: peripheral blood. The receptors come from a man aged 45 to 65 with active or convalescent COVID-19.

The chain uses TRBV30 and TRBJ1-1; tentatively, D is TRBD1 (5 bases). Trimming took off 3 bases at V and 7 bases at J, with 9 bases between the two ends. Looked up from germline, CDR1 is GTSNPN and CDR2 is SVGIG (reference sequence). The CDR3 is 11 residues long. CDR3 sequence: CAWSKDSEAFF. In DNA form, the CDR3 reads TGTGCCTGGAGCAAAGACAGTGAAGCTTTCTTT. Using reference TRBV30 and TRBJ1-1 for the parts outside the CDR3, the full variable domain is SQTIHQWPATLVQPVGSPLSLECTVEGTSNPNLYWYRQAAGRGLQLLFYSVGIGQISSEVPQNLSASRPQDRQFILSSKKLLLSDSGFYLCAWSKDSEAFFGQGTRLTVV.

V gene TRBV24-1 combines with J gene TRBJ1-2; D unresolved. The CDR3 runs 13 residues. V was pared by 3 bases and J by 6 bases, with 10 bases between. The germline gives CDR1 KGHDR, CDR2 SFDVKD. The CDR3 is CATSDTTSNGYTF. In nucleotides, the CDR3 is TGTGCCACCAGTGATACGACATCCAATGGCTACACCTTC.

This chain joins TRBV25-1 and TRBJ1-2, with D tentatively TRBD1 (6 bases). The CDR3 is made up of 14 amino acids. Trimming took off 1 base at V and 4 bases at J, with 10 bases between the two ends. CDR1 and CDR2 (germline): MGHDK, SYGVNS. CDR3 protein: CASSESGAGYGYTF. CDR3 in DNA: TGTGCCAGCAGTGAATCAGGGGCGGGCTATGGCTACACCTTC.

This clone was seen just once. The chain joins TRBV3-1 (or the pseudogene TRBV3-2) to TRBJ2-7; TRBD1 matches at 8 bases. The V segment lost 4 bases and the J segment 6 bases; nucleotides outside the gene matches: 5. This CDR3 has 13 residues. Germline values: CDR1 LGHDT, CDR2 YNNKEL (reference sequence). CDR3 amino acids: CASSPGQGGEQYF. As DNA, the CDR3 is TGTGCCAGCAGCCCCGGACAGGGTGGCGAGCAGTACTTC.

V and J are TRBV6-5 and TRBJ1-2; D perhaps matches TRBD1 (6 bases). Per germline, CDR1 MNHEY and CDR2 SVGAGI. V lost 6 bases and J lost 1, with 15 bases in between. The CDR3 has 15 amino acids. In DNA, the CDR3 is TGTGCCAGCAGACCAAGGACAGTGATTAACTATGGCTACACCTTC. Protein: CASRPRTVINYGYTF.

This clone was detected once. The CDR3 region has the DNA TGCGCCAGCAGTGAAAACCCAGGGTACGAGCAGTACTTC. As protein: CASSENPGYEQYF. The chain links TRBV10-1 to TRBJ2-7, with D maybe TRBD1 (5 bases). V was shortened by 3 bases and J by 4 bases, with 10 bases between the two germline ends. Germline V gene lookup returns CDR1 WNHNN and CDR2 SYGVQD (reference sequence). This CDR3 is 13 amino acids long.

The V call is TRBV6-2 or TRBV6-3, the J call TRBJ2-3; the match to TRBD2 covers 8 bases. The CDR3 length is 17 residues. Trimming took 4 bases from V and 2 from J; bases not matched to a gene: 11. CDR1 is MNHEY, CDR2 SVGEGT, per germline. The DNA for the CDR3 is TGTGCCAGCAGTTCTCGCGGGGGGATGGTTATCACAGATACGCAGTATTTT. Its translation: CASSSRGGMVITDTQYF.

The V call is TRBV30, the J call TRBJ2-2, with unresolved D. CDR1 and CDR2 from the germline V gene are GTSNPN and SVGIG (reference sequence). Between the trimmed V and J ends, which lost 0 bases and 5 bases, there was a span of 10 bases. The CDR3 loop spans 14 amino acids. In DNA, the CDR3 is TGTGCCTGGAGTGTAGTCACTCCTACCGGGGAGCTGTTTTTT. Encoded protein: CAWSVVTPTGELFF.

The rearrangement links TRBV7-8 to TRBJ1-2; the match to TRBD1 covers 8 bases. The CDR3 spans 14 residues. V shed 5 bases, J shed 4 bases, and the junction held 6 bases outside the gene matches. CDR1 SGHVS and CDR2 FQNEAQ come from the germline V gene. The CDR3 DNA reads as TGTGCCAGCAGCCAAAGGACAGGGAGCTATGGCTACACCTTC. This encodes CASSQRTGSYGYTF.

The chain couples TRBV5-1 to TRBJ2-2, with TRBD1 matching over 9 bases. Trimming removed 6 bases from V and 4 bases from J; junction bases left unmatched: 10. Germline loops: CDR1 SGHRS, CDR2 YFSETQ. The CDR3 runs 16 residues. CDR3 loop: CASKKTGGPGTGELFF. CDR3 coding DNA: TGCGCCAGCAAAAAAACAGGGGGCCCGGGCACCGGGGAGCTGTTTTTT. The full variable domain, with the rest looked up from reference TRBV5-1 and TRBJ2-2, is KAGVTQTPRYLIKTRGQQVTLSCSPISGHRSVSWYQQTPGQGLQFLFEYFSETQRNKGNFPGRFSGRQFSNSRSEMNVSTLELGDSALYLCASKKTGGPGTGELFFGEGSRLTVL.

The chain couples TRBV16 to TRBJ1-2, with D possibly matching TRBD1 (5 bases). Germline values: CDR1 KGHSY, CDR2 FQNENV. V lost 2 bases and J 8 bases, leaving 12 bases between the germline ends. The CDR3 totals 13 residues. CDR3 sequence: CASSQQGSRGYTF. The CDR3 nucleotides read TGTGCCAGCAGCCAACAGGGAAGTCGGGGCTACACCTTC.

J is TRBJ1-2 and V is TRBV6-4; TRBD1 might be the D (5 bases). Trimming pared 3 bases from V and 8 bases from J, leaving 13 bases between. The CDR3 is 13 residues long. Germline V gene data show CDR1 as MRHNA and CDR2 as SNTAGT. CDR3 coding DNA: TGTGCCAGCAGTGAAGCCCGGGGGGAAGGCTACACCTTC. It codes for CASSEARGEGYTF.

This chain uses TRBV6-5 with TRBJ1-6; D uncertain. CDR1 is MNHEY and CDR2 is SVGAGI in the germline V gene. Trimming left V 3 bases short and J 8 bases short, with 14 bases between. The CDR3 is 15 residues long. The chain's CDR3 is CASSYSTFAYSPLHF. The CDR3 DNA sequence: TGTGCCAGCAGTTATTCGACTTTTGCGTATTCACCCCTCCACTTT.

This clone has just one count. The chain has TRBV7-9 and TRBJ1-2; 7 bases line up with TRBD1. This CDR3 has 15 amino acids. With V trimmed by 5 bases and J by 3 bases, 9 bases remained unmatched. CDR1 and CDR2 (germline): SEHNR, FQNEAQ (reference sequence). The CDR3 sequence is CASSQGVSGYYGYTF. CDR3 bases: TGTGCCAGCAGCCAGGGGGTTTCAGGGTACTATGGCTACACCTTC.

The V and J genes are TRBV6-5 and TRBJ1-5; maybe TRBD1 (6 bases). The CDR3 sequence is 15 residues long. V was trimmed by 6 bases and J by 7 bases, leaving 19 bases between them. The germline gives CDR1 MNHEY, CDR2 SVGAGI. The CDR3 region is CASSDPRGARQPQHF. CDR3 DNA sequence: TGTGCCAGCAGCGACCCCCGGGGGGCAAGACAGCCCCAGCATTTT.

The rearrangement links TRBV7-9 to TRBJ1-5; no clear D gene. This CDR3 is built from 15 residues. The germline gives CDR1 SEHNR, CDR2 FQNEAQ (reference sequence). V lost 2 bases, J lost 0 bases, and 8 bases lay in between. CDR3 DNA: TGTGCCAGCAGCTTACACGGAGATAGCAATCAGCCCCAGCATTTT. Translating it yields CASSLHGDSNQPQHF. Based on the CDR3 plus reference TRBV7-9 and TRBJ1-5, the full variable domain is DTGVSQNPRHKITKRGQNVTFRCDPISEHNRLYWYRQTLGQGPEFLTYFQNEAQLEKSRLLSDRFSAERPKGSFSTLEIQRTEQGDSAMYLCASSLHGDSNQPQHFGDGTRLSIL.

The chain links TRBV10-3 to TRBJ1-2; TRBD1 matches 9 bases. V was pared by 3 bases and J by 3 bases, with 8 bases of the junction left unmatched. CDR1 is ENHRY and CDR2 is SYGVKD in the germline V gene. This CDR3 contains 16 residues. The CDR3 nucleotides read TGTGCCATCAGTGAAAGCCCGGGACAGGGCGACTATGGCTACACCTTC. Translated: CAISESPGQGDYGYTF.

The J gene is TRBJ1-5, the V gene TRBV27, with D perhaps TRBD1 (5 bases). The CDR3 totals 16 residues. The V gene lost 2 bases and the J gene lost 4 bases, with 15 bases spanning the gap. CDR1 is MNHEY, CDR2 SMNVEV, per germline (reference sequence). The CDR3 nucleotides read TGTGCCAGCAGTTTAACTTGGCAGGGATCAAATCAGCCCCAGCATTTT. Protein sequence: CASSLTWQGSNQPQHF.